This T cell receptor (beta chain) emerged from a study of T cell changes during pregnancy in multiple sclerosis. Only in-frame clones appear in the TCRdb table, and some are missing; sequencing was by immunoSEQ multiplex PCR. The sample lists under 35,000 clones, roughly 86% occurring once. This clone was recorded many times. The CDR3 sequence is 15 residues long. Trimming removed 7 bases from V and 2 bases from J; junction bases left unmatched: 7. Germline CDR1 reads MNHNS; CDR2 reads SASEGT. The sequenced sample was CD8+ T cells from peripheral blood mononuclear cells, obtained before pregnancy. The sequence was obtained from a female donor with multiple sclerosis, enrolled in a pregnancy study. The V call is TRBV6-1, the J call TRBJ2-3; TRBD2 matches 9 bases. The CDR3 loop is CASIMLAGNTDTQYF. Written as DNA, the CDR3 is TGTGCCAGCATCATGCTAGCGGGAAACACAGATACGCAGTATTTT.